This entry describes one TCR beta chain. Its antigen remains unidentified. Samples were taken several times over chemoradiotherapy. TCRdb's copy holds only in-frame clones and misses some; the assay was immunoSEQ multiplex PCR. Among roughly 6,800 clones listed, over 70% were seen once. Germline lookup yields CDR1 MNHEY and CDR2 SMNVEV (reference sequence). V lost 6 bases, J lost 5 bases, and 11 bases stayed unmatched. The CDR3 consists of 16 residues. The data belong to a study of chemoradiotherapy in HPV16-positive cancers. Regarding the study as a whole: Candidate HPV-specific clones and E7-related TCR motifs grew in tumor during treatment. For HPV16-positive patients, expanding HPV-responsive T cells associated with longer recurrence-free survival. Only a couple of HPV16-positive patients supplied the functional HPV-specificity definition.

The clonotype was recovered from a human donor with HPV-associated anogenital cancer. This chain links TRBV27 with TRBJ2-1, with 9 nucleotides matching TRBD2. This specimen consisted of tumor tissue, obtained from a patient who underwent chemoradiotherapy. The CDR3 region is CASSRPLAGSDNEQFF. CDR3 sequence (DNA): TGTGCCAGCAGCCGACCCCTAGCGGGGTCGGACAATGAGCAGTTCTTC.